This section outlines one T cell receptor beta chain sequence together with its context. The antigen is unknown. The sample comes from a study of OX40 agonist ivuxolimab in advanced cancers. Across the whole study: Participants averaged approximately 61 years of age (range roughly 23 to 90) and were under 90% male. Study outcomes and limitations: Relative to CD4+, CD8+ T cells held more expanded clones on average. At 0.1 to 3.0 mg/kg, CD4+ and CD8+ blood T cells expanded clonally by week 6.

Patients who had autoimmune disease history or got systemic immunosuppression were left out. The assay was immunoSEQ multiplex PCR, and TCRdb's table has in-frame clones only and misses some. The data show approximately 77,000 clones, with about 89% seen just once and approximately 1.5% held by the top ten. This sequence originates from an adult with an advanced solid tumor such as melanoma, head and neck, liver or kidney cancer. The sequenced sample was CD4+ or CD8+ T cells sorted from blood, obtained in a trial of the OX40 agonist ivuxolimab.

The CDR3 nucleotides are TGCGCCAGCAGTCAATTTTCCAGGATGAACACCGGGGAGCTGTTTTTT. This codes for CASSQFSRMNTGELFF. The rearrangement uses TRBV23-1 and TRBJ2-2; D is ambiguous. TRBV23-1 is marked as an open reading frame, function uncertain. Trimming removed 1 base at V and 1 base at J, with 10 bases between. The CDR3 is 16 amino acids.